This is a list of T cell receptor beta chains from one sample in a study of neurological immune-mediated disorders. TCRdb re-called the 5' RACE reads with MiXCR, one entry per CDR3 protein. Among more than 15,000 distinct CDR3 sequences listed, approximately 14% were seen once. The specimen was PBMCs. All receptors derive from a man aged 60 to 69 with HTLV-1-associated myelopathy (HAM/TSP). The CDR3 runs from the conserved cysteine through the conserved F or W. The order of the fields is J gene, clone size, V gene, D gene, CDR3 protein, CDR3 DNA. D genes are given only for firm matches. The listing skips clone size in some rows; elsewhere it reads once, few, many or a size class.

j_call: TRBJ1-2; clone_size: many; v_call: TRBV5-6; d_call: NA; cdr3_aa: CASSPYTTSNYGYTF; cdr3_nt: TGTGCCAGCAGCCCGTATACGACATCTAACTATGGCTACACCTTC
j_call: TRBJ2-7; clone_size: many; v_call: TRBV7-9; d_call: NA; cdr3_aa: CASSRGRSYEQYF; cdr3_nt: TGTGCCAGCAGCCGGGGACGGTCCTACGAGCAGTACTTC
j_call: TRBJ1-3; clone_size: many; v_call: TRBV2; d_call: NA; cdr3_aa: CASIRTATIYF; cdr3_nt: TGTGCCAGCATACGTACGGCCACCATATATTTT
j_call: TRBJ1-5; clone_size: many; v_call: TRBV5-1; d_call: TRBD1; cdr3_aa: CASSLDRGSQPQHF; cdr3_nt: TGCGCCAGCAGCTTGGACAGGGGGAGTCAGCCCCAGCATTTT
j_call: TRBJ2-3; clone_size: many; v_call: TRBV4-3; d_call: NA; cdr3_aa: CASSQGWGLSDTQYF; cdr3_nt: TGCGCCAGCAGCCAAGGATGGGGGCTCTCAGATACGCAGTATTTT
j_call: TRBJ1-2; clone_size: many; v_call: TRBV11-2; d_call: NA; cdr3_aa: CASSSYLGPSNYGYTF; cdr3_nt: TGTGCCAGCAGCTCGTACTTGGGACCGTCCAACTATGGCTACACCTTC
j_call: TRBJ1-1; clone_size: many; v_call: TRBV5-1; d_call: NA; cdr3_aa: CASSRAATMNTEAFF; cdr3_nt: TGCGCCAGCAGCAGGGCAGCAACCATGAACACTGAAGCTTTCTTT
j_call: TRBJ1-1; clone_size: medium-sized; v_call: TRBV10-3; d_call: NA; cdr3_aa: CAISEHDGTEAFF; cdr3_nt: TGTGCCATCAGTGAGCACGACGGGACTGAAGCTTTCTTT
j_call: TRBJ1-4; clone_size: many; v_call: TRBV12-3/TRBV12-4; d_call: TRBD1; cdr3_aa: CASSFSRDRLKLFF; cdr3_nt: TGTGCCAGCAGTTTCTCCCGGGACAGGCTAAAACTGTTTTTT
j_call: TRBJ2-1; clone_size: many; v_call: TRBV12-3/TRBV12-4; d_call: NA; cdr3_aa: CASSLAVESSYNEQFF; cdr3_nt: TGTGCCAGCAGTTTAGCGGTGGAGAGCTCCTACAATGAGCAGTTCTTC
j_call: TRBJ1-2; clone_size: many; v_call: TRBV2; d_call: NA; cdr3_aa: CASSMTAEAYGYTF; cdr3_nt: TGTGCCAGTTCCATGACAGCTGAGGCCTATGGCTACACCTTC
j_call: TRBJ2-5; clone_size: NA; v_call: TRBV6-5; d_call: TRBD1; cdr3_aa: CASSTTPVPGGTQYF; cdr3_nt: TGTGCCAGCAGTACAACCCCAGTCCCAGGGGGTACCCAGTACTTC
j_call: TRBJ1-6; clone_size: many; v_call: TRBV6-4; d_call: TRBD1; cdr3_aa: CASRADRATNSPLHF; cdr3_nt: TGTGCCAGCAGGGCGGACAGGGCCACTAATTCACCCCTCCACTTT
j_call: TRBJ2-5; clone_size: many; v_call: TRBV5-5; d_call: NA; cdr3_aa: CASSLEGLAAETQYF; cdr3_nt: TGTGCCAGCAGCTTGGAGGGGCTAGCAGCAGAGACCCAGTACTTC
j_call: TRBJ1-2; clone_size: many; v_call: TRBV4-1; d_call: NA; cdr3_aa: CASSPPDSPNYGYTF; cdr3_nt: TGCGCCAGCAGCCCCCCGGACAGCCCAAACTATGGCTACACCTTC
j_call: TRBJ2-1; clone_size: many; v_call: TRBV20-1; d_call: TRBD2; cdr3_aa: CSARILAGEHNEQFF; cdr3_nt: TGCAGTGCTCGGATACTAGCGGGGGAACACAATGAGCAGTTCTTC
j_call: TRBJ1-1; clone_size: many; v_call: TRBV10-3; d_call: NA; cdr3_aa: CAIRNDIGEGSEAFF; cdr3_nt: TGTGCCATCAGAAACGACATCGGGGAAGGCTCTGAAGCTTTCTTT
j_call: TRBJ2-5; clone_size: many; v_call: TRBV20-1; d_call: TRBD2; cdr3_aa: CSARAAPSGGAEAETQYF; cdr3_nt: TGCAGTGCTAGAGCTGCGCCTAGCGGGGGGGCAGAGGCAGAGACCCAGTACTTC
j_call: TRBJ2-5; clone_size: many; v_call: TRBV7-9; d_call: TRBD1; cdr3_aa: CASSPRDRDQETQYF; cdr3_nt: TGTGCCAGCAGCCCTAGGGACAGGGATCAAGAGACCCAGTACTTC
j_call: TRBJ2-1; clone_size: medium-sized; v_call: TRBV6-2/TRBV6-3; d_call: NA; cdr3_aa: CASRKSGGDEQFF; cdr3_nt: TGTGCCAGCCGGAAGAGCGGTGGCGATGAGCAGTTCTTC
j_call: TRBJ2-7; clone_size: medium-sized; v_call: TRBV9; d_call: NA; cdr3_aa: CASSVGLEGYEQYF; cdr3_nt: TGTGCCAGCAGCGTAGGACTAGAAGGCTACGAGCAGTACTTC
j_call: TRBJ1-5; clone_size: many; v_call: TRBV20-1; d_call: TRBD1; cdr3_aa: CSAYRTGRNQPQHF; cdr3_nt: TGCAGTGCTTACAGGACAGGGAGAAATCAGCCCCAGCATTTT
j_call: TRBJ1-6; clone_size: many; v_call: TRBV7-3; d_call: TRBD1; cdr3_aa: CASSATGSRSPLHF; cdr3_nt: TGTGCCAGCAGCGCGACAGGGTCCCGTTCACCCCTCCACTTT
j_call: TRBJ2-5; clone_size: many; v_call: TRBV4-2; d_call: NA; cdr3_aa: CASSQGFIETQYF; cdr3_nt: TGTGCCAGCAGCCAGGGGTTCATAGAGACCCAGTACTTC
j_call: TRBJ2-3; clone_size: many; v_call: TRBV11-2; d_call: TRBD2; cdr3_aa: CASSSLAGATDTQYF; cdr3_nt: TGTGCCAGCAGCTCCCTAGCGGGGGCGACAGATACGCAGTATTTT
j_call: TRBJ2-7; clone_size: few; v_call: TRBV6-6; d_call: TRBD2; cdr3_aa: CASSYSASGGMEQYF; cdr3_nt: TGTGCCAGCAGTTACTCGGCTAGCGGGGGGATGGAGCAGTACTTC
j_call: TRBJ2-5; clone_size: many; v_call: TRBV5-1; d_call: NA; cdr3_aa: CASSPVGSQETQYF; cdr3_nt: TGCGCCAGCAGCCCGGTTGGGAGCCAAGAGACCCAGTACTTC
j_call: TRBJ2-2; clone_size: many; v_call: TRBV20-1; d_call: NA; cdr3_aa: CSARWQGRDTGELFF; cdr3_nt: TGCAGTGCTAGATGGCAGGGTCGGGACACCGGGGAGCTGTTTTTT
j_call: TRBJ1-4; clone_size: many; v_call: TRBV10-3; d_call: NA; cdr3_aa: CAISESEGGMGEKLFF; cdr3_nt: TGTGCCATCAGTGAAAGTGAGGGAGGAATGGGAGAAAAACTGTTTTTT
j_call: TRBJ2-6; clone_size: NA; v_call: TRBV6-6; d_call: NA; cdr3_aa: CASSRPGRGSSGANVLTF; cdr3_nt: TGTGCCAGCAGCCGGCCGGGCAGGGGATCCTCCGGGGCCAACGTCCTGACTTTC
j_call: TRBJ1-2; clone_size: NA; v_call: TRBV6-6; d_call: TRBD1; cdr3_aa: CASRHGDRTSDYNF; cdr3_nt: TGTGCCAGCAGACACGGGGACAGGACTTCTGACTACAACTTC
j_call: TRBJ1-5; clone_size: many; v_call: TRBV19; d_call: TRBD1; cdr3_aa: CASSFGPGGGQPQHF; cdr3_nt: TGTGCCAGTAGCTTTGGTCCAGGGGGCGGACAGCCCCAGCATTTT
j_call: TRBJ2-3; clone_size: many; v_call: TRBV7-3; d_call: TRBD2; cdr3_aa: CASRSGGAADTQYF; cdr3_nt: TGTGCCAGCCGGTCCGGGGGGGCGGCAGATACGCAGTATTTT
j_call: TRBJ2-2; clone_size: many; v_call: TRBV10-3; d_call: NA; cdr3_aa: CAISESLLGTGELFF; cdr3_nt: TGTGCCATCAGTGAGTCCTTATTGGGCACCGGGGAGCTGTTTTTT
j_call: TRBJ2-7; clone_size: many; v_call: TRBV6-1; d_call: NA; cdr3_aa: CASTLSYSEQYF; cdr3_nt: TGTGCCAGCACCCTGTCCTACTCCGAGCAGTACTTC
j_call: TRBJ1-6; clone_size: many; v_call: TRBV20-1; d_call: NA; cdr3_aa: CSASGGTDNSPLHF; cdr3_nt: TGCAGTGCTAGTGGTGGAACAGATAATTCACCCCTCCACTTT
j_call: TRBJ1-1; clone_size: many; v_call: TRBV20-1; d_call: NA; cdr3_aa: CSARGHVGTTEAFF; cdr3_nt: TGCAGTGCTAGAGGTCATGTGGGGACCACTGAAGCTTTCTTT
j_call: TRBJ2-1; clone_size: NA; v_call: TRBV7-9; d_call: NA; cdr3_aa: CASSLVGADTQFF; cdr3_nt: TGTGCCAGCAGCTTAGTGGGGGCAGATACGCAGTTCTTC
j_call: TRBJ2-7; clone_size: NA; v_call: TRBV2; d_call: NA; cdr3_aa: CATGTFGYEQYF; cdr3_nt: TGTGCCACCGGGACATTTGGCTACGAGCAGTACTTC
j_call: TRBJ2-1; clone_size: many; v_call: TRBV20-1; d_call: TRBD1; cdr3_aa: CSAESGTGGSEQFF; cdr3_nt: TGCAGTGCAGAATCCGGGACAGGGGGTAGCGAGCAGTTCTTC
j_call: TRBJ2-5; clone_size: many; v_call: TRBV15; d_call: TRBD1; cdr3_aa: CATSRDMAGGTQETQYF; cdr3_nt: TGTGCCACCAGCAGAGATATGGCAGGGGGCACCCAAGAGACCCAGTACTTC
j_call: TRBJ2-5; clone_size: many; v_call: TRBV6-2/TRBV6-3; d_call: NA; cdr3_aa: CASSWQGQETQYF; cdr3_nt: TGTGCCAGCAGTTGGCAAGGTCAAGAGACCCAGTACTTC
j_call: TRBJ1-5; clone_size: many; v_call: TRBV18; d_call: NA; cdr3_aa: CASSSLDSNQPQHF; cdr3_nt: TGTGCCAGCTCATCCCTAGACAGCAATCAGCCCCAGCATTTT
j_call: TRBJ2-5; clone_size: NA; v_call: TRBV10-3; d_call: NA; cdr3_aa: CAISESGSETQYF; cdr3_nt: TGTGCCATCAGTGAGTCAGGTTCGGAGACCCAGTACTTC
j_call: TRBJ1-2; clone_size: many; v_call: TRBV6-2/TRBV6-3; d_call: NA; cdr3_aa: CASSFPQGSRGYTF; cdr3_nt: TGTGCCAGCAGCTTCCCTCAGGGGTCGAGAGGCTACACCTTC
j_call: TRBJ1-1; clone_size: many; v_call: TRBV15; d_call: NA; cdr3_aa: CATSRDRSTEAFF; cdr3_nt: TGTGCCACCAGCAGAGATAGGAGCACTGAAGCTTTCTTT
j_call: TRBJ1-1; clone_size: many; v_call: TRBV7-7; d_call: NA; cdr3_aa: CASSLGPSTEAFF; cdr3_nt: TGTGCCAGCAGCTTAGGCCCAAGCACTGAAGCTTTCTTT
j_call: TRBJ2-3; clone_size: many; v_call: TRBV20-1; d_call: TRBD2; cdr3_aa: CSASSVAGGSNTQYF; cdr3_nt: TGCAGTGCTAGTTCTGTAGCGGGGGGCTCGAATACGCAGTATTTT
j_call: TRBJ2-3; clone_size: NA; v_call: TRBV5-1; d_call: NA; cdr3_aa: CASSSGLPTDTQYF; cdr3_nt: TGCGCCAGCAGCTCGGGACTCCCCACAGATACGCAGTATTTT
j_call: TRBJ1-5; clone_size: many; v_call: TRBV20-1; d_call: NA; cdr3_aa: CSARKTAMGAQHF; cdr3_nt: TGCAGTGCGCGGAAGACGGCGATGGGGGCCCAGCATTTT
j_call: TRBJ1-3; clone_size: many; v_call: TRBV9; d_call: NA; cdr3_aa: CASSADVGTNGNTIYF; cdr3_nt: TGTGCCAGCAGCGCGGACGTTGGAACAAATGGAAACACCATATATTTT
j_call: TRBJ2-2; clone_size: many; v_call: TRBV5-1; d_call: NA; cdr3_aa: CASSLGAGSTGELFF; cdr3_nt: TGCGCCAGCAGCTTGGGAGCCGGGAGCACCGGGGAGCTGTTTTTT
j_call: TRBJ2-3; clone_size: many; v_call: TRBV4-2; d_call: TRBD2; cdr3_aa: CASSQRGGGAADTQYF; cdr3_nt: TGTGCCAGCAGCCAGAGAGGCGGGGGGGCGGCAGATACGCAGTATTTT
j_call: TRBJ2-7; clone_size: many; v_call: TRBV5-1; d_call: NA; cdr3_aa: CASTPGAGQNYEQYF; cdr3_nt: TGCGCCAGCACTCCCGGGGCCGGACAGAACTACGAGCAGTACTTC
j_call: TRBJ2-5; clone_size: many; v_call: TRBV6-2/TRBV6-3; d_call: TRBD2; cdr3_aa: CASDRTSGGVSRETQYF; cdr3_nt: TGTGCCAGCGATCGGACTAGCGGGGGGGTATCCAGAGAGACCCAGTACTTC